These T cell receptor beta chains were read from a single sample in a study of T-cell memory formation after mild COVID-19. TCRdb re-called the 5' RACE reads through MiXCR, storing one row per CDR3 protein. The sample records fewer than 300,000 distinct CDR3 sequences, approximately 18% being singletons. The specimen was PBMCs or a T cell subset sorted from them (not recorded which). These TCRs come from a man in his late teens or twenties who had mild COVID-19 (a few samples of this study predate the infection). Cell type and time point are not known. The CDR3 runs from the conserved cysteine through the conserved F or W. D genes are given only for firm matches. Expanded clones are given a class, and other clones once, few, many or no size at all.

DNA | CDR3 | J | V | D | size
TGTGCCAGCAGTGAGCGCGAACAAGAGACCCAGTACTTC | CASSEREQETQYF | TRBJ2-5 | TRBV6-1 | . | few
TGTGCCAGCAGCCCAGATCGGGACAGGATCTACGAGCAGTACTTC | CASSPDRDRIYEQYF | TRBJ2-7 | TRBV7-2 | TRBD1 | .
TGTGCCAGCAGCTTCGGACAGCCTGGAAACACCATATATTTT | CASSFGQPGNTIYF | TRBJ1-3 | TRBV7-9 | . | .
TGTGCCAGCAGCGTAGGGGGGGGGCAAGGCAATGAGCAGTTCTTC | CASSVGGGQGNEQFF | TRBJ2-1 | TRBV9 | . | .
TGCAGTGCTAGTACCCAGGGAGAGGTGCACTATGGCTACACCTTC | CSASTQGEVHYGYTF | TRBJ1-2 | TRBV20-1 | . | .
TGTGCCAGCAGCGGACCGGGAAACACTGAAGCTTTCTTT | CASSGPGNTEAFF | TRBJ1-1 | TRBV6-5 | . | few
TGCGCCAGCAGCTTAGACTTGGGGGCTGCAGCTTTCTTT | CASSLDLGAAAFF | TRBJ1-1 | TRBV5-1 | . | few
TGCGCCAGCAGCCCCGACGGACTAGCGGAAGGAGGGACCCAGTACTTC | CASSPDGLAEGGTQYF | TRBJ2-5 | TRBV4-3 | TRBD2 | few
TGTGCCAGCACCGGGACAGGGGAGTTTAGAGCTTTCTTT | CASTGTGEFRAFF | TRBJ1-1 | TRBV12-3/TRBV12-4 | TRBD1 | .
TGTGCCAGCAGCTTAGTTGGCGGTAGCACAGATACGCAGTATTTT | CASSLVGGSTDTQYF | TRBJ2-3 | TRBV7-2 | . | few
TGCGCCAGCAGCGAAGACAGGGGAGAAAAACTGTTTTTT | CASSEDRGEKLFF | TRBJ1-4 | TRBV5-1 | TRBD1 | .
TGCGCCAGCAGCCTGGACTGGAACACCGGGGAGCTGTTTTTT | CASSLDWNTGELFF | TRBJ2-2 | TRBV5-1 | . | few
TGTGCCAGCAGTTACTATGTCGGGGAGCTGTTTTTT | CASSYYVGELFF | TRBJ2-2 | TRBV6-2/TRBV6-3 | . | few
TGCAGTGCTAACCCCCGGACAGGGGATCAGCCCCAGCATTTT | CSANPRTGDQPQHF | TRBJ1-5 | TRBV20-1 | TRBD1 | many
TGTGCCAGCTCCCCGTCCTCTATGGATGAGCAGTTCTTC | CASSPSSMDEQFF | TRBJ2-1 | TRBV18 | . | .
TGTGCCAGCAGTCAAGACAGGGGCTACGAGCAGTACTTC | CASSQDRGYEQYF | TRBJ2-7 | TRBV6-4 | TRBD1 | .
TGCAGTGCCCCGGGCGACAGGGGTCGATCTAACTATGGCTACACCTTC | CSAPGDRGRSNYGYTF | TRBJ1-2 | TRBV20-1 | TRBD1 | few
TGTGCCAGCAGTTTTGGAGGGTTCAACACCGGGGAGCTGTTTTTT | CASSFGGFNTGELFF | TRBJ2-2 | TRBV12-3/TRBV12-4 | . | .
TGCAGTGCTAGAGGCTCTACTAGCGGAGCTCACTACGAGCAGTACTTC | CSARGSTSGAHYEQYF | TRBJ2-7 | TRBV20-1 | TRBD2 | .
TGCGCCAGCAGCCAACGGCGGGGGGACAGCTCCTACAATGAGCAGTTCTTC | CASSQRRGDSSYNEQFF | TRBJ2-1 | TRBV4-3 | . | .
TGTGCCAGCAGTGTGATAGAAAGCTATGGCTACACCTTC | CASSVIESYGYTF | TRBJ1-2 | TRBV2 | . | .
TGTGCCAGCAGCCCTTCTTTTTACACTGAAGCTTTCTTT | CASSPSFYTEAFF | TRBJ1-1 | TRBV6-5 | . | few
TGTGCCAGCAGCTTAGGACAGGGGGCTACAGATACGCAGTATTTT | CASSLGQGATDTQYF | TRBJ2-3 | TRBV11-2 | TRBD1 | many
TGTGCCAGCAGCCACAGGGCAACTAATGAAAAACTGTTTTTT | CASSHRATNEKLFF | TRBJ1-4 | TRBV6-5 | . | .
TGTGCCAGCACCTATGGGACTAGCACCACAGATACGCAGTATTTT | CASTYGTSTTDTQYF | TRBJ2-3 | TRBV13 | TRBD2 | few
TGTGCCAGCAGCACTAGCGGGGGCGAGACCCAGTACTTC | CASSTSGGETQYF | TRBJ2-5 | TRBV5-6 | TRBD2 | few
TGTGCCAGCAGTTTGGGTGACAGCTACCTATACTCTGGGGCCAACGTCCTGACTTTC | CASSLGDSYLYSGANVLTF | TRBJ2-6 | TRBV6-2/TRBV6-3 | . | .
TGTGCCAGCAGCTTAGACGACCTCCGGGTCTTACCCCTCCACTTT | CASSLDDLRVLPLHF | TRBJ1-6 | TRBV7-4 | . | .
TGTGCCAGCAGCCGAAGGGGACCGCGAATTACTTACGAGCAGTACTTC | CASSRRGPRITYEQYF | TRBJ2-7 | TRBV6-2/TRBV6-3 | . | many
TGTGCCAGCAGCGTAGCAACAGGGGAGGCAGATACGCAGTATTTT | CASSVATGEADTQYF | TRBJ2-3 | TRBV9 | . | many
TGTGCCTGGAATCGTGGGGGCAGCGACTATGGCTACACCTTC | CAWNRGGSDYGYTF | TRBJ1-2 | TRBV30 | . | .
TGTGCCAGCAGCCCGGGACAGGGGGCTTTCTACACCTTC | CASSPGQGAFYTF | TRBJ1-2 | TRBV27 | TRBD1 | .
TGTGCCACCAGGGGGCAGGGCACTGAAGCTTTCTTT | CATRGQGTEAFF | TRBJ1-1 | TRBV10-3 | TRBD1 | .
TGTGCCAGCAGTTCGACAGGGGGGAAGTCCGGGGAGCTGTTTTTT | CASSSTGGKSGELFF | TRBJ2-2 | TRBV6-5 | TRBD1 | .
TGTGCCACCAGTGAGTCCGGGATCCACACAGATACGCAGTATTTT | CATSESGIHTDTQYF | TRBJ2-3 | TRBV24-1 | . | .
TGTGCCAGCAGTTACTCAGTCGGACCCGGGGGCGGCGAAGATGAGCAGTTCTTC | CASSYSVGPGGGEDEQFF | TRBJ2-1 | TRBV6-5 | . | .
TGCGCCAGCAGCTTGAACGGTGCGAACACTGAAGCTTTCTTT | CASSLNGANTEAFF | TRBJ1-1 | TRBV5-1 | . | few
TGCGCCAGCAGCCCGACCGGGAAAGGGGGATCGCCCTGGCAGTATTTT | CASSPTGKGGSPWQYF | TRBJ2-3 | TRBV5-1 | . | .
TGTGCCAGCAGCCAGTTTGGGAGGGGGCTCACAGATACGCAGTATTTT | CASSQFGRGLTDTQYF | TRBJ2-3 | TRBV4-2 | . | few
TGCAGTGCACGGTATCCCCCGGGTGCAGGGGATTCACCCCTCCACTTT | CSARYPPGAGDSPLHF | TRBJ1-6 | TRBV20-1 | . | few
TGTGCCAGCAGTTTGGGCAGGGCAGATACGCAGTATTTT | CASSLGRADTQYF | TRBJ2-3 | TRBV12-3/TRBV12-4 | . | few
TGCGCCAGCAGCCAAGTTACTCGGATTACTGAGCAGTTCTTC | CASSQVTRITEQFF | TRBJ2-1 | TRBV4-1 | . | .
TGCGCCAGCAGCTTGTACGGGGTTAGCACAGATACGCAGTATTTT | CASSLYGVSTDTQYF | TRBJ2-3 | TRBV5-1 | . | .
TGTGCCAGCAGTGCGGTAAAGGTGACATCCTACGAGCAGTACTTC | CASSAVKVTSYEQYF | TRBJ2-7 | TRBV2 | . | .
TGTGCCAGCAGTTCGCGGGGTGAAGATACGCAGTATTTT | CASSSRGEDTQYF | TRBJ2-3 | TRBV12-3/TRBV12-4 | . | .
TGTGCCACCAGCATTAGGACCGTATATGACTATGGCTACACCTTC | CATSIRTVYDYGYTF | TRBJ1-2 | TRBV15 | . | .
TGTGCCAGCAGTTATCAACCTCACAATCAGCCCCAGCATTTT | CASSYQPHNQPQHF | TRBJ1-5 | TRBV6-2/TRBV6-3 | . | few
TGTGCCGGCTGGACAGGGAACACCGGGGAGCTGTTTTTT | CAGWTGNTGELFF | TRBJ2-2 | TRBV7-9 | TRBD1 | .
TGTGCCAGCAGCCCAGGAAGGACAGCTTATAATTCACCCCTCCACTTT | CASSPGRTAYNSPLHF | TRBJ1-6 | TRBV11-1 | . | .